One and the same sample provided the 9 T cell receptor beta chains below, sequenced in a study of blood T cell repertoires in COVID-19. Here immunoSEQ multiplex PCR was the method, and the copy in TCRdb shows in-frame clones only, minus some. The sample consists of about 380,000 clones, roughly 85% of them appearing once. Sequenced: peripheral blood. All receptors come from a young woman with acute or convalescent COVID-19.

The chain couples TRBV28 to TRBJ1-2, with 7 bases identical to TRBD1. The germline V gene has CDR1 MDHEN and CDR2 SYDVKM. There are 12 residues in the CDR3. Trimming removed 6 bases from V and 4 bases from J; junction bases left unmatched: 2. In DNA, the CDR3 is TGTGCCAGCAGCGGGACAGTCTATGGCTACACCTTC. Encoded protein: CASSGTVYGYTF.

The rearrangement uses TRBV24-1 and TRBJ1-2; 9 bases fit TRBD1. Germline values: CDR1 KGHDR, CDR2 SFDVKD. This CDR3 region has 13 residues. J gave up 8 bases and V 6 bases, and 6 bases lay outside the gene matches. CDR3 DNA sequence: TGTGCCACCAGTTTTGGACAGGGGATCGGCTACACCTTC. It translates to CATSFGQGIGYTF.

J is TRBJ1-2 and V is TRBV11-2; 7 bases agree with TRBD1. Looked up from germline, CDR1 is SGHAT and CDR2 is FQNNGV. This CDR3 region has 16 residues. The V and J ends lost 2 bases and 4 bases, in that order; junction bases with no gene match: 10. The CDR3 loop is CASSLRAGGLVYGYTF. The DNA of the CDR3 is TGTGCCAGCAGCTTAAGGGCAGGGGGGCTAGTCTATGGCTACACCTTC.

The chain couples TRBV5-8 to TRBJ2-1; the match to TRBD2 covers 9 bases. The V gene's germline CDR1 is SGHTS and CDR2 YDEGEE. The ends lost 4 bases at V and 8 bases at J; junction bases unmatched: 4. This CDR3 has 13 residues. CDR3 protein: CASSAAGGDEQFF. CDR3 DNA sequence: TGTGCCAGCAGCGCCGCGGGGGGGGATGAGCAGTTCTTC.

The V and J genes are TRBV7-3 and TRBJ2-7; 10 bases line up with TRBD2. Germline assignment: CDR1 SGHTA and CDR2 FQGTGA. The CDR3 loop spans 14 amino acids. With 5 bases clipped from V and 4 bases from J, the junction kept 5 bases outside the gene matches. The CDR3 DNA reads as TGTGCCAGCAGCCCGGTAGCGGGAGGATACGAGCAGTACTTC. Its translation: CASSPVAGGYEQYF.

The V call is TRBV6-1, the J call TRBJ1-1, with 7 bases lining up with TRBD1. Germline CDR1 is MNHNS and CDR2 is SASEGT. Germline trimming cut 0 bases from V and 0 bases from J; bases unmatched to any gene: 7. This CDR3 region has 17 residues. The DNA for the CDR3 is TGTGCCAGCAGTGAAGCAATAGAAACAGGGGTGAACACTGAAGCTTTCTTT. Amino acid sequence: CASSEAIETGVNTEAFF.

The genes are TRBV7-9 and TRBJ1-5, with D perhaps TRBD1 (6 bases). The CDR3 covers 17 residues. Germline CDR1 reads SEHNR; CDR2 reads FQNEAQ (reference sequence). Trimming cost V 3 bases and J 1 base, with 16 bases left between them. CDR3 bases: TGTGCCAGCAGCTTCAACCGGGACAACATCAGCAATCAGCCCCAGCATTTT. Translating it yields CASSFNRDNISNQPQHF.

The chain employs TRBV5-1 and TRBJ1-1; TRBD1 might be the D (6 bases). Germline CDR1 and CDR2: SGHRS and YFSETQ. V shed 5 bases and J shed 0 bases, with 14 bases lying between them. The CDR3 length is 15 residues. The CDR3: CASRPGTGLNTEAFF. The CDR3 nucleotides are TGCGCCAGCAGACCCGGAACAGGGCTGAACACTGAAGCTTTCTTT.

This sequence joins TRBV3-1 (or the pseudogene TRBV3-2) and TRBJ2-7; 9 bases line up with TRBD2. The CDR3 spans 12 residues. The trim removed 4 bases at V and 5 bases at J, leaving 0 bases unmatched. The germline CDR1 and CDR2 sequences are LGHDT and YNNKEL (reference sequence). The CDR3 loop is CASSLAGDEQYF. The CDR3 nucleotides are TGTGCCAGCAGCCTAGCGGGGGACGAGCAGTACTTC.